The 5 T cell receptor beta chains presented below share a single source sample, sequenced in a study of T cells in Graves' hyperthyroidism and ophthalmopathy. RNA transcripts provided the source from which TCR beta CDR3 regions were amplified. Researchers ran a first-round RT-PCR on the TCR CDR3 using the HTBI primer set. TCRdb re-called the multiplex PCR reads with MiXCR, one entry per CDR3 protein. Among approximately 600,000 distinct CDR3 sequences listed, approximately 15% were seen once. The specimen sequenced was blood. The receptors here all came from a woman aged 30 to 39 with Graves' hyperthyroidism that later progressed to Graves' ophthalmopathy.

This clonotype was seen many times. In DNA, the CDR3 is TGCAGCGCGCAAGTTCAGGGGAGGATCTCCGAGCAGTACTTC. Translated, it gives CSAQVQGRISEQYF. The chain has TRBV29-1 and TRBJ2-7; either TRBD1 or TRBD2 may fit D (6 bases each). The CDR3 has 14 residues. Trimming cost V 7 bases and J 6 bases, with 22 bases left between them. CDR1 is SQVTM, CDR2 ANQGSEA, per germline.

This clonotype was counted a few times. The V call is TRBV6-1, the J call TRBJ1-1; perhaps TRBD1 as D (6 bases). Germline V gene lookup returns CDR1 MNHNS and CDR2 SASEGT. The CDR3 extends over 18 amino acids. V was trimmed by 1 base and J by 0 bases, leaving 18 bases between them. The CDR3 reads CASSEVALDSNLNTEAFF. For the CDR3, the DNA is TGTGCCAGCAGTGAAGTAGCCCTGGACAGCAACTTGAACACTGAAGCTTTCTTT.

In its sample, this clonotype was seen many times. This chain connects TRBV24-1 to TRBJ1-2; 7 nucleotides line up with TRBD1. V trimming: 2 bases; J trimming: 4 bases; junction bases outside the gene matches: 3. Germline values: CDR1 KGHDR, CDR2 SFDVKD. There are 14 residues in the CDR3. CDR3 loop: CATSDSDRAYGYTF. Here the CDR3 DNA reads TGTGCCACCAGTGATTCTGACAGGGCCTATGGCTACACCTTC.

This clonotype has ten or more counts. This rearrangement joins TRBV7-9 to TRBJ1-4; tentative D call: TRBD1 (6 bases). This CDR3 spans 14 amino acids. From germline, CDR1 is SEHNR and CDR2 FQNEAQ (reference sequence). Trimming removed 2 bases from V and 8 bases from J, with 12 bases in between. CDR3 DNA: TGTGCCAGCAGCTTAACGGCAGGGGAAGAAAAACTGTTTTTT. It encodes CASSLTAGEEKLFF. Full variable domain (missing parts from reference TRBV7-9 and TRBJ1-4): DTGVSQNPRHKITKRGQNVTFRCDPISEHNRLYWYRQTLGQGPEFLTYFQNEAQLEKSRLLSDRFSAERPKGSFSTLEIQRTEQGDSAMYLCASSLTAGEEKLFFGSGTQLSVL.

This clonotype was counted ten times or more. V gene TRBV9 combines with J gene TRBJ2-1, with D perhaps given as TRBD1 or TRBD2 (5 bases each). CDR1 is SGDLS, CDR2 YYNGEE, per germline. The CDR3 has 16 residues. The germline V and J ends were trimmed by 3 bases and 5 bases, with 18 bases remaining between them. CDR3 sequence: CASSAEGFQVHNEQFF. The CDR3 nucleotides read TGTGCCAGCAGCGCAGAGGGGTTTCAAGTACACAATGAGCAGTTCTTC.